This T cell receptor (beta chain) was identified in a study of vaccination and CD4 T cells after COVID-19. On the study more broadly: Control cultures, each given a CEFX pool, an HIV-1 Nef pool, or no peptide, were included.

Cultured CD4+ T cells had their DNA profiled by the Oncomine TCR Beta short-read assay. A single record per CDR3 protein comes from TCRdb applying MiXCR to the PCR reads. The sample lists approximately 16,000 distinct CDR3 sequences; approximately 81% were seen once. V dropped 4 bases and J dropped 7; count of bases not matched to a gene: 8. CDR1 is LNHDA, CDR2 SQIVND, per germline (reference sequence). The CDR3 totals 15 residues. Treatment indicated: approximately 9-day PBMC culture with coronavirus spike peptide pools or control peptides (ViraFEST assay). For this clonotype: Its specificity is not known.

Material: CD4+ T cells from blood, cultured in vitro, obtained after SARS-CoV-2 vaccination. This chain connects TRBV19 to TRBJ1-5; TRBD1 aligns across 9 bases. This sequence originates from a human donor who received a COVID-19 vaccine. As DNA, the CDR3 is TGTGCCAGTAGTAGAACAGGGGGCTCTCGGCAGCCCCAGCATTTT. It specifies CASSRTGGSRQPQHF. Full variable domain (rest looked up from reference TRBV19 and TRBJ1-5): DGGITQSPKYLFRKEGQNVTLSCEQNLNHDAMYWYRQDPGQGLRLIYYSQIVNDFQKGDIAEGYSVSREKKESFPLTVTSAQKNPTAFYLCASSRTGGSRQPQHFGDGTRLSIL.